This TCR beta chain was recorded in a study of shared clonotypes between healthy human individuals (dated by TCRdb to the early 2020s). With regard to the full study: The cohort comprised a couple of women and three men aged 18 to 49 years. To increase sequencing depth and limit assay-specific biases, different laboratories used diverse techniques to prepare libraries and sequence TCR repertoires. Leukapheresis yielded between about 0.8 and 9.5 billion PBMCs per donor. Blood TCR repertoires of five healthy adults were deeply sequenced to estimate repertoire size and the extent of clonotype sharing between individuals.

A remark on this clone: Which antigen it targets is not known. The input lacks base qualities; no much larger clone sits a single base away.

After removal of 2 bases from V and 4 bases from J, the junction retains 3 bases not matched to a gene. According to the germline V gene (reference sequence), CDR1 reads GTSNPN and CDR2 reads SVGIG. Taken from cysteine to phenylalanine, the CDR3 has 13 residues. Only CDR3 DNA is held: 39 bases, read in frame from base 1. Healthy HIV-negative adults with no recently reported acute infections or vaccinations were included as donors. All donors were Caucasian adults living in Nashville, Tennessee, USA. In the unsorted samples, some 100 million PBMCs were counted, and genomic DNA was extracted using the QIAamp DNA Blood Mini kit. Blood was collected by leukapheresis, and PBMCs were isolated by Ficoll-Histopaque density gradient centrifugation and then cryopreserved in liquid nitrogen vapor phase. TCR CDR3 regions were amplified from genomic DNA by multiplex PCR using the deep immunoSEQ assay. Extracted genomic DNA from each cell subset was distributed evenly across all wells of several immunoSEQ 96-well plates, and each plate was treated as a replicate. For unsorted PBMC, 300 to 350 ng genomic DNA, equal to roughly 33,000 T cell genomes, was loaded into each replicate PCR. Unsorted PBMC genomic DNA was sequenced across ten immunoSEQ deep assay plates. Purified libraries were quantified with a Qubit 3.0 fluorometer, sized on a Bioanalyzer 2100, and re-quantified with the KAPA Library Quantification kit. A separate single-read 150-cycle Illumina NextSeq 550 flow cell was used to sequence each immunoSEQ 96-well plate. From the authors' description of their analysis: Because the immunoSEQ output included only junctional sequences and no quality scores, the filtering could not be the same as the filtering used for full-length reads. Sequences were annotated with PyIR, a Python wrapper for IgBLAST v1.9, and V/J genes and CDR3 were assigned using IMGT germline references. Any read was removed if the V/J assignment was weak (E-value above 1e-6), the CDR3 was missing, or the read contained stop codons, out-of-frame junctions, or ambiguous translated residues. A V3J clonotype was defined by an identical inferred V gene, J gene, and CDR3 amino acid sequence. Percentage overlap between repertoires was computed as shared unique clonotypes divided by the size of the smaller repertoire. RTK rarefaction, the Chao1 estimator, and Recon v2.1 estimates of unobserved clonotypes were used to assess repertoire richness. Not all clones reach the TCRdb copy of this immuneACCESS table, which keeps in-frame sequences only. Checked studies attribute under half of the gap to unresolved V genes and leave the rest unexplained. V and J calls and clone size are given by that table; D and trimming were obtained from the DNA. Recorded for this sample are about 500,000 clones; 77% of them occurred a single time. The ten biggest clones cover 12% of the sample.

The full study reports these points: The small number of donors limited the genetic and exposure-history diversity represented. Sampling was restricted to blood, and TCR repertoires in tissue are likely to differ from TCR repertoires in blood. Pairwise subsampling indicated that sequencing depth was expected to affect the degree of clonotype sharing among donors.

The chain was built from TRBV30 and TRBJ2-7; 9 bases in the junction line up with TRBD1. The sample consisted of PBMCs. This TCR was sampled from a woman in her thirties or forties in good health. Some clones in this sample may be carry-over from other donors' samples. CDR3 protein: CAWSTGGGYEQYF. The DNA is TGTGCCTGGAGTACAGGGGGCGGGTACGAGCAGTACTTC.